These T cell receptor beta chains were read from a single sample in a study of cytotoxic CD8 clonotypes in ibrutinib-treated CLL. Generated by immunoSEQ multiplex PCR, the TCRdb table keeps only in-frame clones and is missing some. The table lists some 160,000 clones, 70% to 85% of them singletons. The sequenced sample was PBMCs, obtained after 12 months of ibrutinib treatment. Every receptor here comes from a human donor with chronic lymphocytic leukemia. Each CDR3 is given with its conserved first and last residue. D genes are given only for firm matches. Expanded clones are given a class, and other clones once, few, many or no size at all.

D | length | J | size | V | CDR3 | DNA
TRBD2 | 15 | TRBJ2-7 | - | TRBV28 | CASSLIAGGTYEQYF | TGTGCCAGCAGTTTGATAGCGGGCGGCACCTACGAGCAGTACTTC
- | 14 | TRBJ1-2 | few | TRBV28 | CASSLGRLSNGYTF | TGTGCCAGCAGTCTCGGGAGGCTATCGAATGGCTACACCTTC
TRBD2 | 18 | TRBJ2-1 | - | TRBV7-2 | CASSTRLAGGGWGNEQFF | TGTGCCAGCAGCACAAGACTAGCGGGAGGAGGTTGGGGCAATGAGCAGTTCTTC
- | 18 | TRBJ1-4 | - | TRBV4-3 | CASSSQVQEGSTNEKLFF | TGCGCCAGCAGCTCTCAGGTCCAGGAAGGGTCAACTAATGAAAAACTGTTTTTT
- | 13 | TRBJ2-3 | - | TRBV27 | CASSLSVEDTQYF | TGTGCCAGCAGTTTATCGGTCGAAGATACGCAGTATTTT
- | 13 | TRBJ1-1 | - | TRBV27 | CASSYKGSRKAFF | TGTGCCAGCAGTTATAAGGGGAGTCGGAAAGCTTTCTTT
- | 12 | TRBJ2-5 | - | TRBV7-2 | CASSRRETTQYF | TGTGCCAGCAGCCGAAGAGAGACGACCCAGTACTTC
TRBD2 | 18 | TRBJ2-7 | - | TRBV28 | CASSSLGRGLAGVGEQYF | TGTGCCAGCAGTTCTTTGGGGCGTGGACTAGCGGGAGTTGGGGAGCAGTACTTC
- | 15 | TRBJ2-5 | - | TRBV7-2 | CASSLVARRGETQYF | TGTGCCAGCAGCTTAGTCGCCCGCCGGGGAGAGACCCAGTACTTC
- | 14 | TRBJ1-2 | once | TRBV15 | CATSRDTGGYGYTF | TGTGCCACCAGCAGAGATACAGGCGGATATGGCTACACCTTC
TRBD1 | 17 | TRBJ1-5 | - | TRBV19 | CASSIAQGGASNQPQHF | TGTGCCAGTAGTATAGCCCAGGGGGGCGCGAGCAATCAGCCCCAGCATTTT
- | 12 | TRBJ2-1 | once | TRBV7-2 | CASSPLGLLQFF | TGTGCCAGCAGCCCCCTGGGACTTCTGCAGTTCTTC
- | 13 | TRBJ2-7 | medium-sized | TRBV7-8 | CASSLANRYEQYF | TGTGCCAGCAGCTTAGCGAACAGGTACGAGCAGTACTTC
TRBD2 | 13 | TRBJ2-7 | - | TRBV7-2 | CASNSGSSYEQYF | TGTGCCAGCAATAGCGGGAGCTCCTACGAGCAGTACTTC
- | 12 | TRBJ2-3 | few | TRBV15 | CATSAAGDTQYF | TGTGCCACCAGCGCCGCTGGGGATACGCAGTATTTT
TRBD2 | 18 | TRBJ2-6 | few | TRBV7-2 | CASSSTSGGSSGANVLTF | TGTGCCAGCAGCTCCACTAGCGGGGGGAGCTCTGGGGCCAACGTCCTGACTTTC
- | 15 | TRBJ2-2 | few | TRBV7-9 | CASSLSLEGTGELFF | TGTGCCAGCAGCTTAAGCCTAGAAGGCACCGGGGAGCTGTTTTTT
TRBD2 | 15 | TRBJ2-2 | - | TRBV19 | CASRSSGRYTGELFF | TGTGCCAGTAGAAGTAGCGGGAGGTATACCGGGGAGCTGTTTTTT
- | 11 | TRBJ2-7 | - | TRBV20-1 | CSARAAPEQYF | TGCAGTGCTAGAGCTGCTCCCGAGCAGTACTTC
- | 14 | TRBJ1-2 | - | TRBV4-3 | CASSQDGGFYGYTF | TGCGCCAGCAGCCAAGATGGTGGGTTCTATGGCTACACCTTC
- | 15 | TRBJ2-5 | - | TRBV7-6 | CASSLDTGSQETQYF | TGTGCCAGCAGCTTAGATACAGGGAGTCAAGAGACCCAGTACTTC
- | 11 | TRBJ1-1 | - | TRBV7-8 | CASRQSTEAFF | TGTGCCAGCAGACAGAGCACTGAAGCTTTCTTT
- | 14 | TRBJ2-7 | once | TRBV5-1 | CASRIATASYEQYF | TGCGCCAGCAGAATAGCGACGGCCTCCTACGAGCAGTACTTC
- | 13 | TRBJ1-5 | - | TRBV28 | CASSRGTYQPQHF | TGTGCCAGCAGTCGCGGGACATATCAGCCCCAGCATTTT
- | 16 | TRBJ2-1 | - | TRBV5-6 | CASSTWPWDPYNEQFF | TGTGCCAGCAGCACCTGGCCCTGGGATCCCTACAATGAGCAGTTCTTC
- | 15 | TRBJ1-6 | - | TRBV5-4 | CASSLVAGLNSPLHF | TGTGCCAGCAGCTTGGTGGCAGGGCTTAATTCACCCCTCCACTTT
- | 11 | TRBJ2-2 | - | TRBV14 | CASSQAGELFF | TGTGCCAGCAGCCAGGCCGGGGAGCTGTTTTTT
TRBD2 | 16 | TRBJ2-3 | - | TRBV5-4 | CASSSGLAGATDTQYF | TGTGCCAGCAGCTCCGGACTAGCGGGAGCCACAGATACGCAGTATTTT
- | 15 | TRBJ2-3 | - | TRBV6-4 | CASSDSGYSTDTQYF | TGTGCCAGCAGTGACTCCGGTTATAGCACAGATACGCAGTATTTT
- | 15 | TRBJ2-1 | - | TRBV28 | CASSLEGTSYNEQFF | TGTGCCAGCAGTTTAGAGGGGACTTCATACAATGAGCAGTTCTTC
- | 13 | TRBJ1-1 | few | TRBV7-2 | CASSNHPGTEAFF | TGTGCCAGCAGTAACCACCCAGGTACTGAAGCTTTCTTT
- | 11 | TRBJ2-1 | - | TRBV20-1 | CSASNNFVQFF | TGCAGTGCTAGTAATAACTTTGTGCAGTTCTTC
TRBD2 | 15 | TRBJ2-1 | - | TRBV10-3 | CAITQEAGNYNEQFF | TGTGCCATCACCCAAGAAGCGGGGAATTACAATGAGCAGTTCTTC
- | 12 | TRBJ1-5 | - | TRBV30 | CAWTTSNQPQHF | TGTGCCTGGACCACTAGCAATCAGCCCCAGCATTTT
TRBD2 | 15 | TRBJ2-7 | few | TRBV6-5 | CASRESGLAGSEQYF | TGTGCCAGCAGAGAGTCGGGACTAGCGGGATCCGAGCAGTACTTC
- | 13 | TRBJ2-1 | - | TRBV7-9 | CASSLFADNEQFF | TGTGCCAGCAGCTTATTCGCTGACAATGAGCAGTTCTTC
- | 14 | TRBJ1-6 | - | TRBV28 | CASSPRLGNSPLHF | TGTGCCAGCAGTCCCCGTCTCGGCAATTCACCCCTCCACTTT
- | 13 | TRBJ2-1 | - | TRBV6-1 | CASRGQADNEQFF | TGTGCCAGCAGGGGACAAGCCGACAATGAGCAGTTCTTC
TRBD1 | 16 | TRBJ2-7 | - | TRBV7-2 | CASSLSGTGLSGEQYF | TGTGCCAGCAGCTTAAGTGGGACAGGGTTGTCCGGCGAGCAGTACTTC
TRBD1 | 14 | TRBJ2-7 | - | TRBV5-1 | CASSYGQGAYEQYF | TGCGCCAGCAGCTACGGACAGGGGGCCTACGAGCAGTACTTC
- | 14 | TRBJ2-1 | - | TRBV5-4 | CASSLGGEGGRSFF | TGTGCCAGCAGCTTGGGTGGGGAGGGGGGCCGGTCGTTCTTC
TRBD2 | 14 | TRBJ2-2 | - | TRBV11-3 | CASSQGLTSGELFF | TGTGCCAGCAGCCAGGGACTAACGTCCGGGGAGCTGTTTTTT
- | 16 | TRBJ1-3 | - | TRBV4-3 | CASSQTTGMGGNTIYF | TGCGCCAGCAGCCAAACAACAGGGATGGGTGGAAACACCATATATTTT
- | 16 | TRBJ1-1 | - | TRBV21-1 | CASSKGQPRMNTEAFF | TGTGCCAGCAGCAAGGGACAGCCTAGGATGAACACTGAAGCTTTCTTT
TRBD1 | 14 | TRBJ2-2 | - | TRBV7-3 | CASSPRTGTGELFF | TGTGCCAGCAGCCCTCGGACAGGGACCGGGGAGCTGTTTTTT
- | 14 | TRBJ1-2 | - | TRBV5-4 | CASSSQGPGYGYTF | TGTGCCAGCAGCTCACAGGGCCCCGGCTATGGCTACACCTTC
- | 16 | TRBJ1-5 | few | TRBV4-1 | CASSQDGGIGNQPQHF | TGCGCCAGCAGCCAAGATGGAGGGATTGGCAATCAGCCCCAGCATTTT
TRBD1 | 14 | TRBJ2-5 | - | TRBV5-1 | CASGDRGYQETQYF | TGCGCCAGCGGAGACAGGGGTTACCAAGAGACCCAGTACTTC
TRBD2 | 16 | TRBJ2-3 | - | TRBV27 | CASRVLLAGGLDTQYF | TGTGCCAGCAGAGTCTTACTAGCGGGAGGCTTAGATACGCAGTATTTT
- | 15 | TRBJ2-7 | - | TRBV11-2 | CASSLTGRRASEQYF | TGTGCCAGCAGCTTAACGGGCAGGCGTGCCAGCGAGCAGTACTTC
TRBD1 | 14 | TRBJ1-1 | - | TRBV27 | CASSYIPGGQEAFF | TGTGCCAGCAGCTACATTCCAGGGGGGCAGGAAGCTTTCTTT
TRBD1 | 14 | TRBJ1-2 | - | TRBV5-1 | CASSGDSANYGYTF | TGCGCCAGCAGCGGGGACAGTGCGAACTATGGCTACACCTTC
- | 12 | TRBJ2-7 | - | TRBV6-6 | CASSLQGYEQYF | TGTGCCAGCAGTCTACAGGGCTACGAGCAGTACTTC